This section outlines one T cell receptor (beta chain) sequence together with its context. Its antigen is not known. This record belongs to a study of vaccination and CD4 T cells after COVID-19. Overall study: After vaccination, three convalescent patients were sampled at day 14 and at days 161 to 241. Stimuli were overlapping spike peptide pools of SARS-CoV-2 and three common cold coronaviruses (HCoV-NL63, HCoV-OC43, HCoV-229E). The study's findings and limits: Analysis of convalescent patients found that 304 of 307 vaccine-specific clones were spike mono-reactive.

Time point: late sampling 161 to 241 days after vaccination in three convalescent patients. The sample's treatment: 10-day PBMC culture with coronavirus spike peptide pools or control peptides (ViraFEST assay). Sequence data for DNA of cultured CD4+ T cells were generated by the Oncomine TCR Beta short-read assay. TCRdb ran MiXCR on the PCR reads and lists one entry per CDR3 protein. Of more than 20,000 distinct CDR3 sequences listed, around a third are singletons. Germline V gene data show CDR1 as SEHNR and CDR2 as FQNEAQ (reference sequence). The V segment lost 1 base and the J segment 6 bases; nucleotides outside the gene matches: 5. CDR3 length equals 15 residues.

The sequence derives from a human donor who had recovered from COVID-19. The V and J genes are TRBV7-9 and TRBJ2-1; 8 positions agree with TRBD2. Material: CD4+ T cells from blood, cultured in vitro, obtained about 7 months after SARS-CoV-2 vaccination. CDR3 region: CASSLVGGGPNEQFF. The CDR3 DNA reads TGTGCCAGCAGCTTAGTGGGCGGGGGGCCCAATGAGCAGTTCTTC.